Shown below are 13 T cell receptor beta chains from a single sample sequenced in a study of blood T cells in healthy people across ages. PCR was performed a second time for 7 to 11 cycles using a sample-barcoded 5' primer and a J-beta primer mix. TCRdb reprocessed the 5' RACE reads via MiXCR and lists one record per CDR3 protein. The sample holds around 970,000 distinct CDR3 sequences, roughly 51% seen once. Sequencing was done on a sample of blood. Every receptor here comes from a woman aged 60-75 years in good health.

The chain has TRBV30 and TRBJ2-5, with D unresolved. This CDR3 spans 13 amino acids. The germline V gene has CDR1 GTSNPN and CDR2 SVGIG (reference sequence). V gave up 1 base and J gave up 2 bases, with 8 bases separating them. CDR3 loop: CAWSGQKQETQYF. CDR3 coding DNA: TGTGCCTGGAGTGGGCAGAAACAAGAGACCCAGTACTTC. Supplemented by reference TRBV30 and TRBJ2-5, the full variable domain reads SQTIHQWPATLVQPVGSPLSLECTVEGTSNPNLYWYRQAAGRGLQLLFYSVGIGQISSEVPQNLSASRPQDRQFILSSKKLLLSDSGFYLCAWSGQKQETQYFGPGTRLLVL.

This chain links TRBV29-1 with TRBJ2-1; D is possibly TRBD1 (6 bases). With 3 bases removed from V and 4 bases from J, the gap between germline ends came to 16 bases. The CDR3 is 15 amino acids. CDR1 is SQVTM and CDR2 is ANQGSEA in the germline V gene. The CDR3: CSVELDRTVYNEQFF. In nucleotides, the CDR3 is TGCAGCGTTGAGCTGGATAGGACAGTATACAATGAGCAGTTCTTC.

The chain's CDR3 is CASSQDWQGLETQYF. The DNA for the CDR3 is TGTGCCAGCAGCCAAGATTGGCAGGGGTTGGAGACCCAGTACTTC. The rearrangement uses TRBV3-1 and TRBJ2-4; D is possibly TRBD1 (6 bases). Near its end, the DNA agrees better with TRBJ2-5, so the J call may be wrong. This CDR3 is built from 15 residues. Germline values: CDR1 LGHDT, CDR2 YNNKEL (reference sequence).

The chain links TRBV25-1 to TRBJ2-4, with 10 bases matching TRBD2. Looked up from germline, CDR1 is MGHDK and CDR2 is SYGVNS. The CDR3 totals 17 residues. With V trimmed by 2 bases and J by 15 bases, 19 bases remained unmatched. The CDR3 DNA follows: TGTGCCAGCAGTGAAATCTCCCTGCATGGACTAGCGGACAAACCGTACTTC. It yields the protein CASSEISLHGLADKPYF.

This clonotype showed up just a few times. This sequence joins TRBV7-2 and TRBJ1-2, with D unclear. CDR1 and CDR2 from the germline V gene are SGHTA and FQGNSA. V gave up 3 bases and J gave up 5 bases, with 13 bases separating them. This CDR3 spans 14 amino acids. Here the CDR3 reads CASSFGPMGYGYTF. The CDR3 DNA follows: TGTGCCAGCAGCTTCGGACCGATGGGATATGGCTACACCTTC.

This chain links TRBV28 with TRBJ2-3; D not resolved. This CDR3 is 15 amino acids long. Germline-derived CDR1 and CDR2 are MDHEN and SYDVKM. Trimming shortened V by 3 bases and J by 2 bases, and 12 bases separated the two germline ends. The CDR3 loop reads CASSFKQENTDTQYF. CDR3 DNA: TGTGCCAGCAGTTTCAAGCAGGAGAACACAGATACGCAGTATTTT.

V gene TRBV27 combines with J gene TRBJ1-6; D gene ambiguous. The CDR3 extends over 12 amino acids. Looked up from germline, CDR1 is MNHEY and CDR2 is SMNVEV (reference sequence). V was clipped by 6 bases and J by 10 bases, with 10 bases between them. CDR3 coding DNA: TGTGCCAGCAGATCGGGTATCTCACCCCTCCACTTT. Its translation is CASRSGISPLHF.

The chain has TRBV20-1 and TRBJ2-7; D is unresolved. The ends were cut back, 5 bases at V and 2 bases at J, with 10 bases in the middle. The CDR3 spans 12 residues. The germline gives CDR1 DFQATT, CDR2 SNEGSKA (reference sequence). This chain's CDR3 is CSAGPRTYEQYF. The CDR3 DNA is TGCAGTGCTGGGCCGCGAACCTACGAGCAGTACTTC.

This chain connects TRBV29-1 to TRBJ2-5; 12 bases fit TRBD2. V lost 6 bases, J lost 4 bases, and 6 bases stayed unmatched. Germline loops: CDR1 SQVTM, CDR2 ANQGSEA. This CDR3 spans 14 amino acids. CDR3 sequence (DNA): TGCAGCGTGGTGACTAGCGGGAGTCGAGAGACCCAGTACTTC. It specifies CSVVTSGSRETQYF.

This clonotype was seen a handful of times. J is TRBJ2-3 and V is TRBV2; the match to TRBD2 covers 7 bases. This CDR3 is built from 16 residues. The germline V gene has CDR1 SNHLY and CDR2 FYNNEI. The V segment lost 5 bases and the J segment 0 bases; nucleotides outside the gene matches: 8. The CDR3 sequence: CASSPISGPSTDTQYF. The CDR3 coding sequence is TGTGCCAGCAGTCCTATTAGCGGGCCAAGCACAGATACGCAGTATTTT.

This clonotype has more than one count but fewer than ten. V and J are TRBV20-1 and TRBJ1-2; D uncertain. This CDR3 is 14 amino acids long. CDR1 and CDR2 from the germline V gene are DFQATT and SNEGSKA (reference sequence). V was clipped by 3 bases and J by 8 bases, with 19 bases between them. CDR3: CSASSGPMTGGYTF. The DNA of the CDR3 is TGCAGTGCTAGTAGTGGCCCCATGACGGGGGGCTACACCTTC.

The chain has TRBV29-1 and TRBJ2-4; D gene ambiguous. The germline V gene has CDR1 SQVTM and CDR2 ANQGSEA. The CDR3 contains 13 residues. The V end lost 4 bases, the J end lost 0 bases, and 7 bases lay between the germline ends. The CDR3 loop reads CSVVWLAKNIQYF. In DNA form, the CDR3 reads TGCAGCGTTGTTTGGCTAGCCAAAAACATTCAGTACTTC.

The sample holds many counts of this clonotype. The V call is TRBV4-1, the J call TRBJ1-4; a possible D gene is TRBD1 (6 bases). CDR3 size: 16 residues. CDR1 is MGHRA, CDR2 YSYEKL, per germline. V shed 2 bases and J shed 8 bases, with 18 bases lying between them. CDR3 coding DNA: TGCGCCAGCAGCCAATACCGAGGGCAGACAGGAGAAAAACTGTTTTTT. Translated: CASSQYRGQTGEKLFF.